A selection of T cell receptor beta chains follows, all from one sample in a study of blood T cell repertoires in COVID-19. Only in-frame clones appear in the TCRdb table, and some are missing; sequencing was by immunoSEQ multiplex PCR. The data hold about 120,000 clones, with 74% observed a single time. Input material: peripheral blood. The receptors derive from a man in his fifties or sixties with acute or convalescent COVID-19. Each CDR3 is given with its conserved first and last residue. D genes are given only for firm matches. Clone size is given for some rows only: seen once, a few or many times, or a class if the clone is expanded.

14	TRBV19	-	TRBJ1-2	-	CASSTRVISYGYTF	TGTGCCAGTAGTACCAGGGTTATTAGCTATGGCTACACCTTC
16	TRBV7-8	TRBD1	TRBJ1-1	few	CASSLEVARGSTEAFF	TGTGCCAGCAGCTTAGAAGTAGCCAGGGGGTCCACTGAAGCTTTCTTT
14	TRBV18	TRBD1	TRBJ1-1	once	CASSKGTGTTEAFF	TGTGCCAGCTCCAAGGGGACAGGGACCACTGAAGCTTTCTTT
14	TRBV5-8	TRBD1	TRBJ2-1	-	CASSRQGLYNEQFF	TGTGCCAGCAGCCGACAGGGGTTGTACAATGAGCAGTTCTTC
16	TRBV5-4	-	TRBJ2-3	once	CASSLGERSSTDTQYF	TGTGCCAGCAGCTTGGGAGAGCGGTCTAGCACAGATACGCAGTATTTT
15	TRBV19	-	TRBJ1-2	-	CASSINRAAPGGYTF	TGTGCCAGTAGTATTAACAGGGCCGCTCCGGGTGGCTACACCTTC
17	TRBV21-1	-	TRBJ2-7	-	CASSNSAGQPSSYEQYF	TGTGCCAGCAGCAATAGTGCTGGGCAGCCGAGCTCCTACGAGCAGTACTTC
15	TRBV29-1	-	TRBJ1-2	-	CSVAPGQLTAYGYTF	TGCAGCGTTGCCCCCGGACAGCTAACAGCCTATGGCTACACCTTC
13	TRBV19	-	TRBJ2-3	many	CASSLQAPDTQYF	TGTGCCAGTAGCCTTCAGGCCCCAGATACGCAGTATTTT
15	TRBV7-2	TRBD1	TRBJ2-3	-	CASSSSGQGIDTQYF	TGTGCCAGCAGCTCGTCCGGACAGGGGATAGATACGCAGTATTTT
15	TRBV30	-	TRBJ2-2	-	CAWKGELSGTGELFF	TGTGCCTGGAAGGGGGAGTTATCCGGCACCGGGGAGCTGTTTTTT
13	TRBV12-2	-	TRBJ1-3	-	CASRLVFRNTIYF	TGTGCAAGTCGCTTAGTTTTCAGAAACACCATATATTTT
15	TRBV5-1	-	TRBJ2-2	-	CASSGRGDRSGELFF	TGCGCCAGCAGTGGTCGCGGGGATAGATCCGGGGAGCTGTTTTTT
15	TRBV2	TRBD2	TRBJ2-5	few	CASSEGTAGGETQYF	TGTGCCAGCAGCGAAGGGACTGCCGGGGGGGAGACCCAGTACTTC
15	TRBV6-5	-	TRBJ2-1	-	CASSYSSSGNNEQFF	TGTGCCAGCAGTTACTCGAGTAGCGGAAACAATGAGCAGTTCTTC
14	TRBV4-1	-	TRBJ1-5	-	CASSQGTGNQPQHF	TGCGCCAGCAGCCAAGGAACAGGGAATCAGCCCCAGCATTTT
15	TRBV19	TRBD1	TRBJ1-1	-	CASIHRTGQNTEAFF	TGTGCCAGTATCCATCGGACAGGACAGAACACTGAAGCTTTCTTT
15	TRBV9	TRBD1	TRBJ1-4	-	CASSPETGSGEKLFF	TGTGCCAGCAGCCCAGAGACAGGGTCGGGTGAAAAACTGTTTTTT